One and the same sample provided the 20 T cell receptor beta chains below, sequenced in a study of T-cell memory formation after mild COVID-19. TCRdb recomputed calls from the 5' RACE reads with MiXCR, one row per CDR3 protein. The sample records roughly 100,000 distinct CDR3 sequences, more than 10% being singletons. The sequenced sample consisted of PBMCs or a T cell subset sorted from them (not recorded which). These receptors were taken from an adult woman who had mild COVID-19 (a few samples of this study predate the infection). Cell type and time point are not known.

In this sample, this clonotype turned up a few times. The chain is built from TRBV7-8 and TRBJ1-5; possibly TRBD1 for D (6 bases). Trimming took off 1 base at V and 9 bases at J, with 16 bases between the two ends. There are 15 residues in the CDR3. Looked up from germline, CDR1 is SGHVS and CDR2 is FQNEAQ. CDR3 DNA sequence: TGTGCCAGCAGCTTAGTTCCAGGGGAGGTCCGGCCCCAGCATTTT. Amino acids: CASSLVPGEVRPQHF. Drawing the rest from reference TRBV7-8 and TRBJ1-5, the complete variable domain is GAGVSQSPRYKVAKRGQDVALRCDPISGHVSLFWYQQALGQGPEFLTYFQNEAQLDKSGLPSDRFFAERPEGSVSTLKIQRTQQEDSAVYLCASSLVPGEVRPQHFGDGTRLSIL.

This sequence joins TRBV7-6 and TRBJ2-1; D might be TRBD2 (6 bases). The V gene lost 1 base and the J gene lost 2 bases, with 21 bases spanning the gap. The V gene's germline CDR1 is SGHVS and CDR2 FNYEAQ. This CDR3 spans 19 amino acids. The CDR3 DNA is TGTGCCAGCAGCTTAGAGGGAGGTTCTCCCAATTACCCCTACAATGAGCAGTTCTTC. Amino acids: CASSLEGGSPNYPYNEQFF.

This rearrangement joins TRBV18 to TRBJ2-7; the D is unclear. The CDR3 extends over 13 amino acids. V was trimmed by 2 bases and J by 4 bases, leaving 9 bases between them. The germline V gene encodes CDR1 KGHSH and CDR2 LQKENI. The CDR3 nucleotides read TGTGCCAGCTCACCATATGACGAATACGAGCAGTACTTC. Residues: CASSPYDEYEQYF.

V usage is TRBV6-5 and J usage is TRBJ1-2; weak D call: TRBD1 (5 bases). The V gene lost 2 bases and the J gene lost 1 base, with 8 bases spanning the gap. The CDR3 has 14 amino acids. CDR1 is MNHEY, CDR2 SVGAGI, per germline. CDR3 nucleotide sequence: TGTGCCAGCAGTTACGGGCAGGGTAACTATGGCTACACCTTC. Its protein product is CASSYGQGNYGYTF.

The chain combines TRBV29-1 with TRBJ2-1; 8 nucleotides align to TRBD1. There are 14 residues in the CDR3. Germline values: CDR1 SQVTM, CDR2 ANQGSEA. Germline trimming cut 7 bases from V and 6 bases from J; bases unmatched to any gene: 11. CDR3 in amino acids: CSAIPRGLGNEQFF. In DNA form, the CDR3 reads TGCAGCGCCATCCCCAGGGGGCTGGGCAATGAGCAGTTCTTC.

This clonotype was counted between two and nine times. This chain links TRBV29-1 with TRBJ2-1; tentatively, D is TRBD1 (6 bases). Trimming removed 0 bases at V and 8 bases at J, with 8 bases between. The CDR3 is 12 residues long. Per the germline V gene, CDR1 is SQVTM and CDR2 is ANQGSEA. The CDR3: CSVEDTGYEQFF. The CDR3 bases are TGCAGCGTTGAAGATACAGGGTATGAGCAGTTCTTC.

This clonotype was recorded a few times. Lacking the conserved final phenylalanine or tryptophan, this CDR3 likely reflects a read error. No DNA is shown, since the ends of the CDR3 on it are uncertain; the CDR3 is the one TCRdb lists. The V and J genes are TRBV9 and TRBJ2-1; the table's D call TRBD2 went unverified against the DNA. The CDR3 length is 9 residues, termini included. CDR1 and CDR2 (germline): SGDLS, YYNGEE. The CDR3 sequence is CASSSPDRP.

This clonotype appeared a few times. The V gene is TRBV10-3, the J gene TRBJ2-4, with D perhaps matching TRBD2 (7 bases). The V and J ends lost 2 bases and 1 base respectively, with 9 bases between them. The CDR3 is 15 residues long. CDR1 and CDR2 (germline): ENHRY, SYGVKD. This CDR3 is CAISEGGGAKNIQYF. The CDR3 DNA reads TGTGCCATCAGTGAGGGCGGGGGCGCCAAAAACATTCAGTACTTC.

This clonotype came up many times. This chain links TRBV7-8 with TRBJ2-7; D unresolved. Per germline, CDR1 SGHVS and CDR2 FQNEAQ. The ends were cut back, 5 bases at V and 6 bases at J, with 8 bases in the middle. The CDR3 is 11 residues long. The CDR3 protein is CASSLRGEQYF. The CDR3 region has the DNA TGTGCCAGCAGCCTACGAGGCGAGCAGTACTTC.

This clonotype was detected only a few times. This sequence joins TRBV15 and TRBJ2-1; 7 bases match TRBD2. J lost 7 bases, V lost 1 base, and 7 bases had no gene match. The germline CDR1 and CDR2 sequences are LNHNV and YYDKDF (reference sequence). The CDR3 extends over 15 amino acids. CDR3 sequence: CATSRGRAGVNEQFF. In DNA form, the CDR3 reads TGTGCCACCAGCAGAGGACGCGCGGGGGTGAATGAGCAGTTCTTC.

The V call is TRBV6-2 or TRBV6-3, the J call TRBJ1-2, with D possibly being TRBD1 (6 bases). The V gene lost 7 bases and the J gene lost 12 bases, with 21 bases spanning the gap. Germline loops: CDR1 MNHEY, CDR2 SVGEGT. CDR3 length equals 13 residues. The CDR3 sequence: CASNKGRGLEHTF. The CDR3 coding sequence is TGTGCCAGCAATAAAGGTCGGGGGCTCGAGCACACCTTC.

In this sample, this clonotype turned up a few times. This sequence joins TRBV29-1 and TRBJ1-1, with TRBD1 as a possible D gene (6 bases). Trimming stripped 5 bases from V and 6 bases from J, with 13 bases between. Germline CDR1 and CDR2: SQVTM and ANQGSEA. The CDR3 length is 12 residues. CDR3 in amino acids: CSVQIRGAEAFF. The CDR3 DNA reads as TGCAGCGTTCAAATCAGGGGCGCTGAAGCTTTCTTT.

In DNA, the CDR3 is TGCAGCGTTGATGAGCCTCGGCAGGTAGAGACCCAGTACTTC. Residues: CSVDEPRQVETQYF. The chain carries TRBV29-1 and TRBJ2-5; D is unresolved. The CDR3 consists of 14 residues. The V and J ends lost 3 bases and 4 bases respectively, with 15 bases between them. CDR1 SQVTM and CDR2 ANQGSEA come from the germline V gene. Variable domain in full (rest from reference TRBV29-1 and TRBJ2-5): SAVISQKPSRDICQRGTSLTIQCQVDSQVTMMFWYRQQPGQSLTLIATANQGSEATYESGFVIDKFPISRPNLTFSTLTVSNMSPEDSSIYLCSVDEPRQVETQYFGPGTRLLVL.

This clonotype was observed a few times. The V gene is TRBV5-1, the J gene TRBJ2-1; D may be TRBD2 (5 bases). Germline V gives CDR1 SGHRS, CDR2 YFSETQ. V was shortened by 0 bases and J by 5 bases, with 15 bases between the two germline ends. CDR3 length: 16 amino acids. Here the CDR3 DNA reads TGCGCCAGCAGCTTGGAGTCGGGGAAGGTGAACAATGAGCAGTTCTTC. Translation: CASSLESGKVNNEQFF.

This clonotype was detected only a few times. The gene calls are TRBV6-5 and TRBJ2-1; TRBD1 matches 9 bases. There are 14 residues in the CDR3. In germline, CDR1 is MNHEY, CDR2 SVGAGI. J lost 8 bases, V lost 5 bases, and 7 bases had no gene match. CDR3 bases: TGTGCCAGCAGTAGGGGGACAGGGAAGGATGAGCAGTTCTTC. Encoded protein: CASSRGTGKDEQFF.

The gene calls are TRBV7-9 and TRBJ1-6; the D is unclear. Germline loops: CDR1 SEHNR, CDR2 FQNEAQ (reference sequence). The V gene lost 2 bases and the J gene lost 5 bases, with 7 bases spanning the gap. This CDR3 is built from 14 residues. The CDR3 nucleotides are TGTGCCAGCAGCTTACTCGAAGATAATTCACCCCTCCACTTT. This encodes CASSLLEDNSPLHF.

This clonotype was recorded a few times. The gene calls are TRBV29-1 and TRBJ2-7; TRBD2 matches at 9 bases. CDR1 is SQVTM and CDR2 is ANQGSEA in the germline V gene. This CDR3 region has 17 residues. Unmatched junction bases numbered 14, after V lost 0 bases and J lost 5 bases. The CDR3 DNA reads TGCAGCGTTGAAGATCCGGAGGGTAGCGGGAGTCGGAACGAGCAGTACTTC. It translates to CSVEDPEGSGSRNEQYF.

Only a few counts were recorded for this clonotype. V gene TRBV7-9 combines with J gene TRBJ2-5, with 9 bases that match TRBD1. The CDR3 contains 13 residues. The germline V gene has CDR1 SEHNR and CDR2 FQNEAQ (reference sequence). V was pared by 6 bases and J by 4 bases, with 3 bases of the junction left unmatched. CDR3 nucleotides: TGTGCCAGCAGGTGGGACAGGGCAGAGACCCAGTACTTC. Translation: CASRWDRAETQYF.

V gene TRBV7-8 combines with J gene TRBJ2-7; a possible D gene is TRBD2 (6 bases). Trimming stripped 3 bases from V and 3 bases from J, with 12 bases between. Germline V lookup: CDR1 SGHVS, CDR2 FQNEAQ. The CDR3 length is 14 residues. The CDR3 region is CASSFGGVGYEQYF. Written as DNA, the CDR3 is TGTGCCAGCAGCTTCGGAGGGGTCGGCTACGAGCAGTACTTC.

Sample share makes this clonotype medium-sized (0.01 to 0.1%). The gene calls are TRBV7-8 and TRBJ2-1; D gene uncertain. This CDR3 has 16 residues. V lost 2 bases, J lost 2 bases, and 13 bases lay in between. The V gene's germline CDR1 is SGHVS and CDR2 FQNEAQ. The CDR3 DNA is TGTGCCAGCAGCTTAAAGGAGTCAGGACCCTACAATGAGCAGTTCTTC. Encoded protein: CASSLKESGPYNEQFF.